This TCR beta chain was retrieved from a study of regulatory T cells in long-lasting Graves disease. Overall study: Graves' patients who were just diagnosed had used antithyroid drugs for under 3 months.

The V gene's germline CDR1 is DFQATT and CDR2 SNEGSKA (reference sequence). CDR3 length: 14 residues. For TCR beta, libraries came from iRepertoire HTBI primers and Arm-PCR of CDR3 regions. TCRdb re-called the multiplex PCR reads with MiXCR, one entry per CDR3 protein. The table includes around 250,000 distinct CDR3 sequences, 18% detected once. Described time point: newly diagnosed GD, antithyroid drugs for less than 3 months. RNA from PBMCs was the source of the TCR library. This clonotype has a handful of counts. The CDR3 carries no conserved terminal phenylalanine or tryptophan, so it likely arises from a read error. This sample was shared with a second study, whose subject was T cells in Graves' hyperthyroidism and ophthalmopathy.

The rearrangement links TRBV20-1 to TRBJ1-3; D is ambiguous. Material: peripheral blood mononuclear cells (PBMCs), obtained at new diagnosis, from a patient treated with antithyroid drugs. The source is a woman aged 30 to 39 with Graves disease. CDR3 coding DNA: TGCAGTGCCGAGGCGGGTCAGGATGGAATCACCATATATTCT. Translation: CSAEAGQDGITIYS.